This T cell receptor beta chain stems from a study of shared clonotypes between healthy human individuals. On the study more broadly: The donor pool was made up of two women and three men aged 18 to 49.

It was roughly 190 ng DNA, 33,000 or so T cell genomes, that sorted-subset replicate PCRs used. Profiled with immunoSEQ multiplex PCR; TCRdb holds only in-frame clones, not every one. The sample consists of 2,500,000 or so clones, less than 95% of them appearing once. Overall study results and limits: Shared clonotypes across all four donors exceeded non-shared ones in generation probability. Compared with memory subsets, naive subsets generally had larger estimated richness.

Concerning this clone: Its antigen is undetermined.

The V gene's germline CDR1 is GTSNPN and CDR2 SVGIG (reference sequence). The CDR3 consists of 14 residues. The V end lost 2 bases, the J end lost 7 bases, and 15 bases lay between the germline ends. The chain joins TRBV30 to TRBJ2-1; D possibly corresponds to TRBD2 (6 bases). The clonotype comes from a man younger than 30 in good health. Some clones in this sample may be carry-over from other donors' samples. The sequencing sample was made of naive CD4+ T cells from PBMCs. Documented subset: CD45RA+ positively selected. CDR3: CAWSSDYQINEQFF. DNA of the CDR3: TGTGCCTGGAGTTCGGACTACCAAATTAATGAGCAGTTCTTC.